Described below is a single T cell receptor beta chain sequence and its context. Data came from immunoSEQ multiplex PCR; TCRdb stores just in-frame clones and leaves some out. Of hundreds of thousands of clones in the sample, about 89% were seen once. The CDR3 sequence is 15 residues long. With 4 bases removed from V and 7 bases from J, the gap between germline ends came to 18 bases. Germline loops: CDR1 SGDLS, CDR2 YYNGEE. The record originates from a study of blood T cell repertoires in COVID-19. The J gene is TRBJ1-5, the V gene TRBV9; perhaps TRBD1 as D (5 bases). The source of this sequence is a woman aged 30 to 39 with acute or convalescent COVID-19. Sample: peripheral blood. The CDR3 DNA reads TGTGCCAGCAGCCCACGGGAGGGGCCCCGGCAGCCCCAGCATTTT. As protein: CASSPREGPRQPQHF.